Listed below are T cell receptor beta chains from one sample, sequenced in a study of blood T cells in healthy people across ages. One entry per CDR3 protein results from TCRdb running MiXCR on the 5' RACE reads. The sample holds around 1,600,000 distinct CDR3 sequences, approximately 43% seen once. Material for sequencing was blood. The receptors were gathered from a woman between 18 and 29 years old in good health. CDR3s include the opening cysteine and the closing phenylalanine or tryptophan. The D gene is left open where the match is weak. Some rows have no size entry. The others give once, few or many, or a class for an expanded clone.

d_call	v_call	j_call	clone_size	cdr3_length	cdr3_aa	cdr3_nt
NA	TRBV4-2	TRBJ1-2	NA	16	CASSQDRGSASYGYTF	TGTGCCAGCAGCCAAGATCGCGGCAGCGCAAGCTATGGCTACACCTTC
NA	TRBV4-2	TRBJ2-7	NA	16	CASSQDYQGTIYEQYF	TGTGCCAGCAGCCAAGATTACCAGGGGACGATCTACGAGCAGTACTTC
TRBD2	TRBV27	TRBJ2-1	NA	18	CASSLTLIGLAGEHEQFF	TGTGCCAGCAGTTTAACCCTAATTGGACTAGCGGGGGAACATGAGCAGTTCTTC
TRBD2	TRBV5-1	TRBJ2-3	NA	17	CASSLTSGATSTDTQYF	TGCGCCAGCAGCTTGACTAGCGGGGCGACTAGCACAGATACGCAGTATTTT
NA	TRBV29-1	TRBJ2-7	few	13	CSVARQVAYEQYF	TGCAGCGTTGCAAGGCAGGTAGCCTACGAGCAGTACTTC
NA	TRBV29-1	TRBJ1-1	NA	13	CSLEAVLNTEAFF	TGCAGCCTTGAAGCCGTACTGAACACTGAAGCTTTCTTT
NA	TRBV2	TRBJ2-5	few	12	CASMGRQETQYF	TGTGCCAGCATGGGTCGACAAGAGACCCAGTACTTC
NA	TRBV3-1	TRBJ2-7	NA	12	CASSQEPDAQYF	TGTGCCAGCAGCCAAGAACCGGACGCGCAGTACTTC
TRBD1	TRBV7-2	TRBJ2-1	once	16	CASSLDLTGLAETQFF	TGTGCCAGCAGCTTAGACTTGACAGGGTTGGCAGAGACCCAGTTCTTC
TRBD2	TRBV29-1	TRBJ2-5	NA	12	CSGSPGGETQYF	TGCAGCGGATCTCCGGGAGGGGAGACCCAGTACTTC
TRBD1	TRBV9	TRBJ1-2	few	16	CASSRDRGSSLHGYTF	TGTGCCAGCAGCCGGGACAGGGGATCCTCACTCCATGGCTACACCTTC
TRBD2	TRBV6-2/TRBV6-3	TRBJ2-4	NA	16	CASSFRAGGLPDIQYF	TGTGCCAGCAGTTTCCGGGCGGGAGGCCTCCCTGACATTCAGTACTTC
NA	TRBV7-2	TRBJ2-5	NA	14	CASSHLGTRREQYF	TGTGCCAGCAGCCATCTTGGGACACGGAGGGAGCAGTACTTC
NA	TRBV6-5	TRBJ1-1	NA	11	CASQGRTEAFF	TGTGCCAGCCAGGGGAGAACTGAAGCTTTCTTT
TRBD2	TRBV7-2	TRBJ2-2	few	17	CASRDRLAALGSGELFF	TGTGCCAGCAGAGACCGACTAGCGGCACTGGGGAGCGGGGAGCTGTTTTTT
NA	TRBV5-1	TRBJ2-2	few	11	CASSDLGELFF	TGCGCCAGCAGCGACCTCGGGGAGCTGTTTTTT
NA	TRBV5-6	TRBJ2-5	NA	13	CASSVAQDYEQYF	TGTGCCAGCAGCGTGGCCCAGGACTATGAGCAGTACTTC
NA	TRBV20-1	TRBJ1-2	NA	13	CSAWQPLGYGYTF	TGCAGTGCTTGGCAGCCACTCGGCTATGGCTACACCTTC
NA	TRBV5-1	TRBJ2-7	NA	15	CTSSRVLSSYNEQYF	TGCACCAGCAGCCGGGTACTAAGCTCCTACAATGAGCAGTACTTC
NA	TRBV20-1	TRBJ2-3	NA	17	CSARGAGRGASTDTQYF	TGCAGTGCTAGAGGAGCGGGTAGGGGGGCCAGCACAGATACGCAGTATTTT
TRBD1	TRBV7-2	TRBJ2-1	NA	15	CASSSQGVVYNEQFF	TGTGCCAGCAGCTCCCAGGGGGTTGTTTACAATGAGCAGTTCTTC
TRBD2	TRBV6-5	TRBJ2-2	few	14	CASSLDGGSGELFF	TGTGCCAGCAGTCTGGACGGGGGGTCCGGGGAGCTGTTTTTT
NA	TRBV28	TRBJ1-1	NA	14	CASRRRGRNTEAFF	TGTGCCAGCAGGCGCAGGGGCCGGAACACTGAAGCTTTCTTT
NA	TRBV28	TRBJ2-7	few	16	CASSLSGRGFSYEQYF	TGTGCCAGCAGTTTATCCGGCAGGGGATTCTCCTACGAGCAGTACTTC
NA	TRBV3-1	TRBJ1-2	NA	14	CASSQSGSRGGYTF	TGTGCCAGCAGCCAAAGTGGGTCGAGAGGTGGCTACACCTTC
NA	TRBV20-1	TRBJ2-1	NA	12	CSATGNPNEQFF	TGCAGTGCTACCGGGAACCCCAATGAGCAGTTCTTC
TRBD2	TRBV20-1	TRBJ2-1	NA	16	CSARDESGSSYNEQFF	TGCAGTGCTAGAGATGAGAGCGGGAGTTCCTACAATGAGCAGTTCTTC
NA	TRBV6-5	TRBJ2-1	NA	16	CASSRNRDQTYNEQFF	TGTGCCAGCAGTAGGAACCGGGACCAAACCTACAATGAGCAGTTCTTC
TRBD2	TRBV3-1	TRBJ2-5	NA	16	CASSPYVSGAGETQYF	TGTGCCAGCAGCCCTTACGTAAGCGGGGCTGGAGAGACCCAGTACTTC
NA	TRBV6-2/TRBV6-3	TRBJ2-7	many	14	CASNLPGHSYEQYF	TGTGCCAGCAACCTACCGGGACACTCCTACGAGCAGTACTTC
TRBD2	TRBV27	TRBJ2-1	few	14	CASSPHPGGNEQFF	TGTGCCAGCAGTCCTCATCCGGGAGGGAATGAGCAGTTCTTC
NA	TRBV6-6	TRBJ2-3	few	16	CASSYYRIISTDTQYF	TGTGCCAGCAGTTACTATCGTATCATTAGCACAGATACGCAGTATTTT
NA	TRBV19	TRBJ2-3	NA	15	CASSITGHSKDTQYF	TGTGCCAGTAGTATAACGGGACATAGTAAGGATACGCAGTATTTT
NA	TRBV24-1	TRBJ2-1	NA	15	CATSDLGGQNNEQFF	TGTGCCACCAGTGATTTGGGGGGACAAAACAATGAGCAGTTCTTC
NA	TRBV4-3	TRBJ1-2	once	15	CASSQTRTPLRSYTF	TGCGCCAGCAGTCAAACCCGGACCCCGCTAAGAAGCTACACCTTC
NA	TRBV2	TRBJ2-5	NA	13	CASSEGGLNEQYF	TGTGCCAGCAGTGAAGGGGGTTTGAATGAGCAGTACTTC
TRBD2	TRBV20-1	TRBJ2-5	NA	14	CSAHLGGAIETQYF	TGCAGTGCCCACCTCGGGGGGGCCATCGAGACCCAGTACTTC
TRBD2	TRBV7-2	TRBJ2-3	few	15	CASSSWGGSTDTQYF	TGTGCCAGCAGCTCTTGGGGGGGGAGCACAGATACGCAGTATTTT
NA	TRBV2	TRBJ1-4	few	14	CASRGTWANEKLFF	TGTGCCAGCAGGGGGACTTGGGCTAATGAAAAACTGTTTTTT
NA	TRBV20-1	TRBJ1-4	NA	18	CSARDVEGFYATNEKLFF	TGCAGTGCTAGAGACGTCGAGGGTTTTTACGCAACTAATGAAAAACTGTTTTTT
TRBD2	TRBV18	TRBJ2-1	NA	16	CASSPASGGDYNEQFF	TGTGCCAGCTCACCGGCTAGCGGGGGAGATTACAATGAGCAGTTCTTC
NA	TRBV3-1	TRBJ1-1	NA	20	CASSQDLSWGKERMNTEAFF	TGTGCCAGCAGCCAAGATCTCTCCTGGGGGAAAGAACGCATGAACACTGAAGCTTTCTTT
NA	TRBV6-6	TRBJ2-2	NA	16	CASSFTPGARTGELFF	TGTGCCAGCAGTTTTACTCCGGGGGCGAGGACCGGGGAGCTGTTTTTT
NA	TRBV5-6	TRBJ1-5	few	13	CASSWGPDQPQHF	TGTGCCAGCAGCTGGGGGCCAGATCAGCCCCAGCATTTT
TRBD2	TRBV4-2	TRBJ2-5	NA	15	CASSQGGTSHNEQYF	TGTGCCAGCAGCCAAGGTGGGACTAGCCACAATGAGCAGTACTTC
NA	TRBV27	TRBJ2-7	NA	15	CASRRQGISSYEQYF	TGTGCCAGCAGAAGGCAGGGGATTAGCTCCTACGAGCAGTACTTC